This TCR beta chain was sequenced during a study of metastatic and nonmetastatic thyroid tumors. MiXCR reprocessed the PCR reads for TCRdb. The sample comprises roughly 90,000 clones, about 15% of which are singletons, and just over 3.5% rests with the top ten. Every patient underwent thyroid surgery untreated. This clone has at least ten counts. Other DNA sequences in this specimen translate into the identical CDR3. The germline CDR1 and CDR2 sequences are MNHNS and SASEGT. The V gene lost 10 bases and the J gene lost 7 bases, with 10 bases spanning the gap. This CDR3 region has 10 residues. V usage is TRBV6-1 and J usage is TRBJ2-5; D remains ambiguous. This clonotype was sampled from a female donor with papillary thyroid cancer or a benign thyroid nodule (not recorded which). Some clones in this sample may be carry-over from other donors' samples. Sequencing used blood. The CDR3 sequence is CATHAGTQYF. Written as DNA, the CDR3 is TGTGCCACCCACGCTGGGACCCAGTACTTC.